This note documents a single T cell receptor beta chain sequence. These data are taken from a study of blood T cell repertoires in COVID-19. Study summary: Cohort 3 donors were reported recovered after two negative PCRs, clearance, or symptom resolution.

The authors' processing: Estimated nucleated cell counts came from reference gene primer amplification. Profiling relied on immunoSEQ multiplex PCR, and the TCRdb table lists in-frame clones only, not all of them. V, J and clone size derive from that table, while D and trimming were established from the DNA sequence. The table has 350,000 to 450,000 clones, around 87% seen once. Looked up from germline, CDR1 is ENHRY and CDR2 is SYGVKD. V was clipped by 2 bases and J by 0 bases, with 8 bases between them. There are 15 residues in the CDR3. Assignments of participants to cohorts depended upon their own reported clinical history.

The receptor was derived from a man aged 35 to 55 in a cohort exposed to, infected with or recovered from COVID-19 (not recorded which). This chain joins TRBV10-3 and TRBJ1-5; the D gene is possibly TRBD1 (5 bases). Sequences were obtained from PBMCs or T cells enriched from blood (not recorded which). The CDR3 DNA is TGTGCCATCAGTGAGGCAGGGATTAGCAATCAGCCCCAGCATTTT. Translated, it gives CAISEAGISNQPQHF.